This T cell receptor (beta chain) was identified during a study of T cell repertoires in cytomegalovirus infection. A single record per CDR3 protein comes from TCRdb applying MiXCR to the reads. The table records roughly 570,000 distinct CDR3 sequences, approximately 40% of them present only once. Regarding this clonotype: Its matching antigen is unknown.

Germline V gene data show CDR1 as SSHAT and CDR2 as FNYEAQ (reference sequence). The CDR3 is 15 amino acids. V shed 1 base, J shed 4 bases, and the junction held 6 bases outside the gene matches. This receptor was identified in a human donor in good health (CMV status not recorded). Some clones in this sample may be carry-over from other donors' samples. V and J are TRBV7-7 and TRBJ2-5; 7 bases agree with TRBD1. The sample consisted of cultured PBMCs, taken from culture after CMV antigen stimulation. The CDR3 DNA follows: TGTGCCAGCAGCTTAGGGCCGACAGGGACAGAGACCCAGTACTTC. It specifies CASSLGPTGTETQYF.